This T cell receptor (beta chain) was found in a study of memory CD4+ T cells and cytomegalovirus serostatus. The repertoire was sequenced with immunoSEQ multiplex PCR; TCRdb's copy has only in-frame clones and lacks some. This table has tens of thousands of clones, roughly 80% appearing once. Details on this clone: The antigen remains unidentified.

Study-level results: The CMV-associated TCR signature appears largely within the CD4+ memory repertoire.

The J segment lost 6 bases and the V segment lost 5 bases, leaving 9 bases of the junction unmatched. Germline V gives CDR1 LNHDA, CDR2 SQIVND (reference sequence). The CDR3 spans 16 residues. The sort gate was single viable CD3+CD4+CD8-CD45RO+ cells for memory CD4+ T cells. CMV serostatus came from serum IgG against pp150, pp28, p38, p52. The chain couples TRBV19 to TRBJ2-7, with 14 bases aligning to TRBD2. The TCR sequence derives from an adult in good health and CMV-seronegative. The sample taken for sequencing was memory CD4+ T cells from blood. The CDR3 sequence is CASSPSSGTSGSEQYF. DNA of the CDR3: TGTGCCAGTAGTCCAAGCTCCGGGACTAGCGGGAGCGAGCAGTACTTC.